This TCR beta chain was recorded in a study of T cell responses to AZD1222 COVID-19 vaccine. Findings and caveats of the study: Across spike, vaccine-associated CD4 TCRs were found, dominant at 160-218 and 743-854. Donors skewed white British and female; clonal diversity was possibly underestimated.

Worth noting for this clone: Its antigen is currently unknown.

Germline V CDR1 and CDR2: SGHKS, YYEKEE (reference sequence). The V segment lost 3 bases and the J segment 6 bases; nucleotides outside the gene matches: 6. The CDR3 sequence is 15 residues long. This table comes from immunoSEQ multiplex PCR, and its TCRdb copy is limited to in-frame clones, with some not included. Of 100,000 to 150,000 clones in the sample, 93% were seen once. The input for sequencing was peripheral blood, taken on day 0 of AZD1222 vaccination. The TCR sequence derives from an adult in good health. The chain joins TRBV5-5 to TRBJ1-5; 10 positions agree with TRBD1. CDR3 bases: TGTGCCAGCAGCTGGGGGGACAGGGGATTTCAGCCCCAGCATTTT. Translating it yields CASSWGDRGFQPQHF.